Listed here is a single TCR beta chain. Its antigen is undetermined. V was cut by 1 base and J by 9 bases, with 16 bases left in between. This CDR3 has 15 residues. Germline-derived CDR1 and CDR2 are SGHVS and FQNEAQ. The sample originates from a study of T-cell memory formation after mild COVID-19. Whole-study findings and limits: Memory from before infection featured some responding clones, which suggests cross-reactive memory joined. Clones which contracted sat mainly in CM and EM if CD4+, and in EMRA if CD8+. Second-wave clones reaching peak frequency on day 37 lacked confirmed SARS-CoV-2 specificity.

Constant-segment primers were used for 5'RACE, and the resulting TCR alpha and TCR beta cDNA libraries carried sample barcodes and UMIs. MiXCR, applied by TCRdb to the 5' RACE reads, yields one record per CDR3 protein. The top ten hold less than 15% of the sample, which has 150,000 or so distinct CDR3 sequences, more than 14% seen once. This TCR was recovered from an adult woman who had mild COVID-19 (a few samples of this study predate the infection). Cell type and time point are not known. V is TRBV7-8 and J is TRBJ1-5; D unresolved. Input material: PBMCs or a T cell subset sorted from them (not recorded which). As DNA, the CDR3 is TGTGCCAGCAGCTTAGAGGCAACCCAAAGGCGGCCCCAGCATTTT. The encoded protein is CASSLEATQRRPQHF.